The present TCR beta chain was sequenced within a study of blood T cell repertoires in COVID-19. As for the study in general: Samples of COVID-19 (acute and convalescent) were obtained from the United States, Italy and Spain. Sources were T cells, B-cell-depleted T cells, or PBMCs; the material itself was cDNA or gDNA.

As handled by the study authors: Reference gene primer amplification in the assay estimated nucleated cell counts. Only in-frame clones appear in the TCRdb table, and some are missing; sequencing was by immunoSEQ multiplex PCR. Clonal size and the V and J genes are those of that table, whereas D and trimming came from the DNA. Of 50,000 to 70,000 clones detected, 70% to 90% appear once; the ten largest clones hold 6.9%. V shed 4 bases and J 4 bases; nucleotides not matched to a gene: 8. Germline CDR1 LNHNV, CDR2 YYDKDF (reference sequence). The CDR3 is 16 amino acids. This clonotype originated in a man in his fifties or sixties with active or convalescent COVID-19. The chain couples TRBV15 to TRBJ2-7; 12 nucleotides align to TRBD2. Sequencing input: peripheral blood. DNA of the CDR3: TGTGCCACCAGCACCCGACTAGCGGGAGTTGGGTACGAGCAGTACTTC. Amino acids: CATSTRLAGVGYEQYF.